Listed below are T cell receptor beta chains from one sample, sequenced in a study of blood T cell repertoires in COVID-19. The method was immunoSEQ multiplex PCR; TCRdb's version includes in-frame clones alone and lacks a portion of them. The data hold some 180,000 clones, with around four fifths observed a single time. The specimen sequenced was peripheral blood. The origin of the receptors is a woman at least 80 years old with COVID-19, enrolled during active disease. CDR3s include the opening cysteine and the closing phenylalanine or tryptophan. A D gene is named only where the DNA matches it firmly. Size values are once, few and many counts, or a class for expanded clones, and some rows have none.

- | TRBJ2-5 | TRBD1 | TRBV2 | TGTGCCAGCAGCAGGGGGCGTGAAGAGACCCAGTACTTC | CASSRGREETQYF
- | TRBJ1-6 | - | TRBV27 | TGTGCCAGCAGTTTAAGGGTAGGGGCTTCTGGTTCACCCCTCCACTTT | CASSLRVGASGSPLHF
- | TRBJ2-2 | TRBD2 | TRBV6-2/TRBV6-3 | TGTGCCAGCAGTAACATGCAGCGGGGCGGGGAGCTGTTTTTT | CASSNMQRGGELFF
once | TRBJ2-3 | TRBD2 | TRBV6-5 | TGTGCCAGCTCTAGCGGGACTAGCACAGATACGCAGTATTTT | CASSSGTSTDTQYF
- | TRBJ1-4 | TRBD1 | TRBV28 | TGTGCCAGCAGTTTTACAGGGGTTATCAATGAAAAACTGTTTTTT | CASSFTGVINEKLFF
few | TRBJ2-7 | - | TRBV3-1/TRBV3-2 | TGTGCCAGCATCTCACTCGGGGGCGAGCAGTACTTC | CASISLGGEQYF
once | TRBJ1-2 | - | TRBV12-3/TRBV12-4 | TGTGCCAGCAGTTCCCGCGCTAACTATGGCTACACCTTC | CASSSRANYGYTF
- | TRBJ1-2 | - | TRBV6-6 | TGTGCCAGCAGTCCCGGGGGGGCTGAGGGCTACACCTTC | CASSPGGAEGYTF
- | TRBJ2-5 | - | TRBV28 | TGTGCCAGCAGTGGGACATATCACCAAGAGACCCAGTACTTC | CASSGTYHQETQYF
few | TRBJ1-6 | - | TRBV4-1 | TGCGCCAGCAGCCAAGAGGGGTGGAGGGATTCACCCCTCCACTTT | CASSQEGWRDSPLHF
- | TRBJ1-3 | - | TRBV7-8 | TGTGCCAGCAGCTGGAGACAGGATCGAGGAAACACCATATATTTT | CASSWRQDRGNTIYF
- | TRBJ2-1 | - | TRBV28 | TGTGCCAGCAGTTTACCAAGCGGCAGCTCCTACAATGAGCAGTTCTTC | CASSLPSGSSYNEQFF
- | TRBJ1-3 | - | TRBV19 | TGTGCCAGTAGCACCGGGTCCTCTGGAAACACCATATATTTT | CASSTGSSGNTIYF
- | TRBJ1-4 | - | TRBV18 | TGTGCCAGCTCAACTTCGGGATTCGAAAAACTGTTTTTT | CASSTSGFEKLFF
- | TRBJ1-4 | - | TRBV15 | TGTGCCACCAGCAGAGGGGCAGCAACTAATGAAAAACTGTTTTTT | CATSRGAATNEKLFF
- | TRBJ1-1 | - | TRBV7-8 | TGTGCCAGCAGCTTAGACAGGGTTAACACTGAAGCTTTCTTT | CASSLDRVNTEAFF
- | TRBJ2-1 | - | TRBV12-3/TRBV12-4 | TGTGCCAGCAAAGGAGGTTCCAATGAGCAGTTCTTC | CASKGGSNEQFF
- | TRBJ2-1 | - | TRBV18 | TGTGCCAGCTCGGGTTTAAGGGGGTACGCGTTCTTC | CASSGLRGYAFF
few | TRBJ2-7 | - | TRBV6-5 | TGTGCCGTCCGGTGGTGGTACGAGCAGTACTTC | CAVRWWYEQYF
- | TRBJ1-3 | - | TRBV3-1/TRBV3-2 | TGTGCCAGCAGCCAAGGCGGCTCTGGAAACACCATATATTTT | CASSQGGSGNTIYF
- | TRBJ2-1 | TRBD1 | TRBV7-3 | TGTGCCAGCAGCCGACAGGGGGTGAACAATGAGCAGTTCTTC | CASSRQGVNNEQFF
- | TRBJ1-1 | TRBD1 | TRBV5-8 | TGTGCCAGCAGCTGGGACAGGGGTAGTGCTTTCTTT | CASSWDRGSAFF
- | TRBJ2-1 | - | TRBV5-4 | TGTGCCAGCAGTTTCACAGGTTCCTACAATGAGCAGTTCTTC | CASSFTGSYNEQFF
- | TRBJ1-3 | - | TRBV10-1 | TGCGCCAGCAGTGACTTCGGGTGGGCCATATATTTT | CASSDFGWAIYF
- | TRBJ2-6 | - | TRBV14 | TGTGCCAGCAGCCCCGTCAGGGATGCTGGGGCCAACGTCCTGACTTTC | CASSPVRDAGANVLTF
- | TRBJ1-5 | - | TRBV7-2 | TGTGCCAGCAGCTACGCAGGGTCTAGCAATCAGCCCCAGCATTTT | CASSYAGSSNQPQHF
few | TRBJ2-7 | - | TRBV19 | TGTGCCAGTAGTATAGCGGACGAGCAGTACTTC | CASSIADEQYF
- | TRBJ2-1 | - | TRBV7-3 | TGTGCCAGCAGCAAGGGGCATGAGCAGTTCTTC | CASSKGHEQFF
- | TRBJ1-4 | - | TRBV5-1 | TGCGCCAGCAGCTTCCTCCCTACCGGGACACAACTGTTTTTT | CASSFLPTGTQLFF
- | TRBJ2-4 | - | TRBV7-2 | TGTGCCAGCAGCCCGGGACTAGCCAAAAACATTCAGTACTTC | CASSPGLAKNIQYF
- | TRBJ1-2 | - | TRBV2 | TGTGCCAGCAGTGTAGCATTGGCAATCTATGGCTACACCTTC | CASSVALAIYGYTF
once | TRBJ1-5 | - | TRBV18 | TGTGCCAGCTCCCCCCTCCCAGGGGAGAATCAGCCCCAGCATTTT | CASSPLPGENQPQHF
- | TRBJ1-2 | - | TRBV25-1 | TGTGCCAGCAGTGAACGGTTGATTGGCTACACCTTC | CASSERLIGYTF
- | TRBJ1-4 | - | TRBV6-1 | TGTGCCAGCAATGAAAATGGAGGAACTAATGAAAAACTGTTTTTT | CASNENGGTNEKLFF
- | TRBJ2-7 | TRBD2 | TRBV7-6 | TGTGCCAGCAGCGCCGGGGGCGGGAGGGGGTACGAGCAGTACTTC | CASSAGGGRGYEQYF
few | TRBJ1-5 | - | TRBV29-1 | TGCAGCGTCGCCGGTATCGAAAATCAGCCCCAGCATTTT | CSVAGIENQPQHF
- | TRBJ2-1 | - | TRBV6-5 | TGTGCCAGCAGACGGGACACCTACAATGAGCAGTTCTTC | CASRRDTYNEQFF
- | TRBJ1-2 | - | TRBV5-6 | TGTGCCAGCAGCTTGGGAGGAGTTAACTATGGCTACACCTTC | CASSLGGVNYGYTF
- | TRBJ1-1 | TRBD1 | TRBV5-1 | TGCGCCAGCAGTGCCTGGACAGGGGCGATGAACACTGAAGCTTTCTTT | CASSAWTGAMNTEAFF
- | TRBJ2-5 | TRBD2 | TRBV28 | TGTGCCAGCAGTATGACTAGCGGGGGCCTCCAAGAGACCCAGTACTTC | CASSMTSGGLQETQYF
- | TRBJ2-7 | - | TRBV4-1 | TGCGCCAGCAGCCGATGGGGAGGCGGCGGCTCCTACGAGCAGTACTTC | CASSRWGGGGSYEQYF
once | TRBJ1-1 | - | TRBV6-5 | TGTGCCAGCAGGGCCTCGGGACAATTCGACGACGGCATCTTT | CASRASGQFDDGIF
- | TRBJ2-3 | TRBD2 | TRBV27 | TGTGCCAGCAGTTCATTGGTTAGGGCGGGACTAGCGGGCACAGATACGCAGTATTTT | CASSSLVRAGLAGTDTQYF
- | TRBJ2-1 | - | TRBV7-9 | TGTGCCAGCAGCACTTCCGAGAGGGATGAGCAGTTCTTC | CASSTSERDEQFF
once | TRBJ2-3 | TRBD1 | TRBV3-1/TRBV3-2 | TGTGCCAGCAGCCAGACAGGGAGCACAGATACGCAGTATTTT | CASSQTGSTDTQYF
- | TRBJ1-4 | - | TRBV5-4 | TGTGCCAGCAGCTGGGGGGGTGGGACTGTGGACCAAAAACTGTTTTTT | CASSWGGGTVDQKLFF
- | TRBJ2-2 | TRBD2 | TRBV15 | TGTGCCACCAGCAGGGGCGTGAGCGGGAGTGGGGAGCTGTTTTTT | CATSRGVSGSGELFF
once | TRBJ1-6 | - | TRBV7-3 | TGTGCCAGCAGCTTATTGGGGGGAGAGCGATCACCCCTCCACTTT | CASSLLGGERSPLHF
once | TRBJ1-4 | - | TRBV6-1 | TGTGCCAGCAGTGAAGTTCGGGTTGCAACTAATGAAAAACTGTTTTTT | CASSEVRVATNEKLFF
- | TRBJ1-2 | - | TRBV20-1 | TGCAGTGCTAGTAGGAGTAGGGGCTACACCTTC | CSASRSRGYTF
once | TRBJ1-2 | - | TRBV5-6 | TGTGCCAGCAGCTTGGACGGTAACTATGGCTACACCTTC | CASSLDGNYGYTF
- | TRBJ1-2 | TRBD1 | TRBV5-1 | TGCGCCAGCAACAAAGATGGGACAGCTTATGGCTACACCTTC | CASNKDGTAYGYTF
- | TRBJ1-1 | - | TRBV3-1/TRBV3-2 | TGTGCCAGCACCTCGACCGGGGGAAGGACTGAAGCTTTCTTT | CASTSTGGRTEAFF
once | TRBJ2-4 | - | TRBV2 | TGTGCCAGCAGCGAGGGGGGGTCCAAAAACATTCAGTACTTC | CASSEGGSKNIQYF